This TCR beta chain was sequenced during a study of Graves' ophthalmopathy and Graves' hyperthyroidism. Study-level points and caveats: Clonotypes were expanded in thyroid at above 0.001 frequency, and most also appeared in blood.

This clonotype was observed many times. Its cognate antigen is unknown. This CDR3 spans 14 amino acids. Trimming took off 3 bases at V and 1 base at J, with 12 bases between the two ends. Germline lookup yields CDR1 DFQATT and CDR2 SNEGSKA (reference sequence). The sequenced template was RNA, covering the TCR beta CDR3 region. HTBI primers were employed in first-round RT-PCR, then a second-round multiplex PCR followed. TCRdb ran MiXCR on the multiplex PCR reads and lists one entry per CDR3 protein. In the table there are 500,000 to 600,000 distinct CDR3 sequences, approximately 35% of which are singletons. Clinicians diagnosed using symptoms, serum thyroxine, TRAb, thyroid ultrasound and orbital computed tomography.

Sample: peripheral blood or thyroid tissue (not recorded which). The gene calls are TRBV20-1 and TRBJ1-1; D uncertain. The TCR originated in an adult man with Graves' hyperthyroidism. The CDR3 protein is CSASKPGRNTEAFF. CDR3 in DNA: TGCAGTGCTAGTAAGCCCGGACGGAACACTGAAGCTTTCTTT.